This TCR beta chain was captured by sequencing in a study of blood T cells in healthy people across ages. The CDR3 spans 15 residues. Germline CDR1 is KGHDR and CDR2 is SFDVKD. J gave up 3 bases and V 3 bases, and 4 bases lay outside the gene matches. A second about 6 to 12 cycle PCR used barcoded and J-beta primers. In TCRdb, the 5' RACE reads were re-called with MiXCR into one record per CDR3 protein. The data show hundreds of thousands of distinct CDR3 sequences, around two fifths seen once. A few counts support this clonotype. The chain carries TRBV24-1 and TRBJ2-3; 8 bases are shared with TRBD1. Material: blood. This sequence was found in an elderly man in good health. The CDR3 reads CATSDRRQGTDTQYF. The CDR3 bases are TGTGCCACCAGTGATCGCCGACAGGGGACAGATACGCAGTATTTT.